A single TCR beta chain is shown here with its context. The antigen remains undetermined. This sample is drawn from a study of blood T cells in healthy people across ages. The wider study: Template switching retrieved approximately one barcoded beta molecule for each two T cells.

CDR3 length equals 15 residues. Germline assignment: CDR1 SGHRS and CDR2 YFSETQ. The V end lost 1 base, the J end lost 5 bases, and 15 bases lay between the germline ends. Study-wide results and caveats: Naive CD4+ cells and diversity were both higher in long-lived donors than in aged donors. Unsorted PBMC input precluded a conclusive naive versus antigen-experienced comparison. Roughly linear declines in TCR beta diversity per million T cells occurred with age.

It was with a sample-barcoded 5' primer and a J-beta primer mix that a second PCR of roughly 7 to 11 cycles was run. Using its own MiXCR run on the 5' RACE reads, TCRdb lists one record per CDR3 protein. The sample includes roughly 1.5 million distinct CDR3 sequences, approximately 43% of them seen just once. This sequence was found in a woman younger than 30 in good health. The V gene is TRBV5-1, the J gene TRBJ1-1, with D tentatively TRBD1 (6 bases). The sequencing input was blood. As DNA, the CDR3 is TGCGCCAGCAGCTTGACACAGGGCCAGGGGACTGAAGCTTTCTTT. Amino acid sequence: CASSLTQGQGTEAFF.